The 21 T cell receptor beta chains below come from one sample, sequenced in a study of cytomegalovirus exposure and HLA in healthy donors. The PCR made use of 60 Vbeta and 13 Jbeta primers. Clones were sequenced by immunoSEQ multiplex PCR, and TCRdb holds only the in-frame ones, with some missing. The data hold more than 150,000 clones, with roughly 80% observed a single time. Sequenced input: PBMCs. All receptors come from a male donor in good health and CMV-seronegative.

This chain links TRBV5-1 with TRBJ2-2, with D perhaps matching TRBD1 (5 bases). From germline, CDR1 is SGHRS and CDR2 YFSETQ. Trimming removed 3 bases at V and 6 bases at J, with 21 bases between. CDR3 length equals 17 residues. The CDR3 DNA reads TGCGCCAGCAGCTCCTTCAAGGCAGGGAATGTGGCCGGGGAGCTGTTTTTT. Translating gives CASSSFKAGNVAGELFF.

This clone has a single count. The chain uses TRBV5-4 and TRBJ2-6; D possibly corresponds to TRBD1 (6 bases). Trimming pared 0 bases from V and 4 bases from J, leaving 8 bases between. Germline V gene lookup returns CDR1 SGHNT and CDR2 YYREEE (reference sequence). This CDR3 comprises 15 residues. The chain's CDR3 is CASSLGGPGANVLTF. CDR3 coding DNA: TGTGCCAGCAGCTTGGGGGGGCCCGGGGCCAACGTCCTGACTTTC.

This chain uses TRBV9 with TRBJ1-3; 7 bases line up with TRBD1. Germline V lookup: CDR1 SGDLS, CDR2 YYNGEE. V lost 2 bases to trimming and J lost 4 bases; unmatched junction nucleotides: 6. The CDR3 extends over 15 amino acids. CDR3 in amino acids: CASSVRDSLGNTIYF. The CDR3 DNA sequence: TGTGCCAGCAGCGTTCGGGACAGCCTAGGAAACACCATATATTTT.

V is TRBV4-3 and J is TRBJ1-1; 7 nucleotides match TRBD1. In germline, CDR1 is LGHNA, CDR2 YSLEER. The CDR3 is 14 residues long. J gave up 3 bases and V 2 bases, and 3 bases lay outside the gene matches. The CDR3 DNA is TGCGCCAGCAGCCAATTCGACAGGGACACTGAAGCTTTCTTT. Translated: CASSQFDRDTEAFF.

The V and J genes are TRBV9 and TRBJ2-5; possible D gene TRBD2, 7 bases. V was clipped by 6 bases and J by 3 bases, with 18 bases between them. Germline values: CDR1 SGDLS, CDR2 YYNGEE. This CDR3 has 15 amino acids. This CDR3 reads CASIPGGGGEETQYF. CDR3 bases: TGTGCCAGCATCCCCGGGGGAGGGGGGGAAGAGACCCAGTACTTC.

The chain recombines TRBV7-3 with TRBJ2-1, with 11 bases aligning to TRBD2. Trimming took 5 bases from V and 4 from J; bases not matched to a gene: 7. Germline-derived CDR1 and CDR2 are SGHTA and FQGTGA. The CDR3 extends over 16 amino acids. CDR3 bases: TGTGCCAGCAGCCCCTTCGGGACTAGCGGATACAATGAGCAGTTCTTC. Translating gives CASSPFGTSGYNEQFF.

This rearrangement joins TRBV6-5 to TRBJ2-7; 7 nucleotides agree with TRBD1. The V gene end was trimmed by 2 bases and the J gene end by 2 bases; junction bases not matched to a gene: 3. The CDR3 totals 14 residues. CDR1 is MNHEY and CDR2 is SVGAGI in the germline V gene. The CDR3 DNA is TGTGCCAGCAGTTACGAGGGGGCCCCCTACGAGCAGTACTTC. It codes for CASSYEGAPYEQYF.

The table lists this clone with a count of one. The chain has TRBV5-6 and TRBJ1-6, with D hard to call. V was trimmed by 2 bases and J by 8 bases, leaving 5 bases between them. Germline loops: CDR1 SGHDT, CDR2 YYEEEE. This CDR3 comprises 12 residues. CDR3 coding DNA: TGTGCCAGCAGCTTTTCAGATTCACCCCTCCACTTT. Encoded protein: CASSFSDSPLHF.

This chain uses TRBV7-2 with TRBJ2-1; TRBD2 matches at 13 bases. V shed 5 bases, J shed 9 bases, and the junction held 7 bases outside the gene matches. This CDR3 region has 15 residues. Germline V gene sequence: CDR1 SGHTA, CDR2 FQGNSA. CDR3 residues: CASSPWTSGRGEQFF. In nucleotides, the CDR3 is TGTGCCAGCAGCCCTTGGACTAGCGGGAGAGGTGAGCAGTTCTTC.

This sequence joins TRBV19 and TRBJ1-6, with D possibly being TRBD1 (6 bases). There are 14 residues in the CDR3. CDR1 and CDR2 (germline): LNHDA, SQIVND (reference sequence). Trimming stripped 6 bases from V and 4 bases from J, with 10 bases between. The CDR3 here is CASRGQGYNSPLHF. The CDR3, as DNA: TGTGCCAGTAGAGGCCAGGGGTATAATTCACCCCTCCACTTT.

This rearrangement joins TRBV28 to TRBJ1-3; D is unresolved. This CDR3 is built from 15 residues. V was clipped by 4 bases and J by 0 bases, with 10 bases between them. Germline assignment: CDR1 MDHEN and CDR2 SYDVKM. The CDR3 spells CASSSSGFSGNTIYF. For the CDR3, the DNA is TGTGCCAGCAGTTCATCCGGGTTCTCTGGAAACACCATATATTTT. The full variable domain, its missing parts supplied by reference TRBV28 and TRBJ1-3, is DVKVTQSSRYLVKRTGEKVFLECVQDMDHENMFWYRQDPGLGLRLIYFSYDVKMKEKGDIPEGYSVSREKKERFSLILESASTNQTSMYLCASSSSGFSGNTIYFGEGSWLTVV.

This clone appeared a single time. The chain has TRBV19 and TRBJ2-1; 11 bases align to TRBD2. After removal of 6 bases from V and 1 base from J, the junction contained 8 bases not matched to a gene. CDR3 length equals 17 residues. CDR1 and CDR2 (germline): LNHDA, SQIVND (reference sequence). DNA of the CDR3: TGTGCCAGTAGCCTCGGGCTAGCGGGAGGATCCTACAATGAGCAGTTCTTC. Protein product: CASSLGLAGGSYNEQFF.

This clone appeared a few times. The rearrangement uses TRBV6-5 and TRBJ1-2; no clear D. In germline, CDR1 is MNHEY, CDR2 SVGAGI. Deletions cut 5 bases from V and 1 base from J, with 14 bases between. The CDR3 is 15 amino acids. The CDR3 DNA follows: TGTGCCAGCAGTAGATGGGCAGGCGTTAACTATGGCTACACCTTC. It is translated as CASSRWAGVNYGYTF.

This chain connects TRBV6-5 to TRBJ2-5; maybe TRBD2 (5 bases). Per the germline V gene, CDR1 is MNHEY and CDR2 is SVGAGI. V shed 2 bases and J shed 2 bases, with 9 bases lying between them. The CDR3 totals 14 residues. CDR3 bases: TGTGCCAGCAGTTACCAACTAGGGCAAGAGACCCAGTACTTC. Protein: CASSYQLGQETQYF.

The genes are TRBV6-5 and TRBJ1-2, with D possibly matching TRBD1 (5 bases). V was pared by 0 bases and J by 1 base, with 9 bases between. Germline V gene sequence: CDR1 MNHEY, CDR2 SVGAGI. The length of the CDR3 is 15 residues. DNA for the CDR3: TGTGCCAGCAGTTACTCGGGGCTCGATAACTATGGCTACACCTTC. It codes for CASSYSGLDNYGYTF.

V gene TRBV6-5 combines with J gene TRBJ2-3, with TRBD2 identical over 9 bases. The CDR3 extends over 15 amino acids. Germline V gene sequence: CDR1 MNHEY, CDR2 SVGAGI. With 2 bases clipped from V and 3 bases from J, the junction kept 3 bases outside the gene matches. The chain's CDR3 is CASSYGLAGTDTQYF. The CDR3 DNA reads TGTGCCAGCAGTTACGGGCTAGCGGGGACAGATACGCAGTATTTT.

The V and J genes are TRBV4-1 and TRBJ2-7; 10 bases are a match to TRBD2. The CDR3 sequence is 17 residues long. Germline V gene data show CDR1 as MGHRA and CDR2 as YSYEKL. V was pared by 1 base and J by 6 bases, with 12 bases of the junction left unmatched. In nucleotides, the CDR3 is TGCGCCAGCAGCCAAGGGACTAGCGGCTCACTACCTCGCGAGCAGTACTTC. This translates into CASSQGTSGSLPREQYF.

J is TRBJ2-7 and V is TRBV4-3; D possibly corresponds to TRBD1 (6 bases). V was cut by 2 bases and J by 0 bases, with 8 bases left in between. The CDR3 has 14 amino acids. CDR1 is LGHNA and CDR2 is YSLEER in the germline V gene. The CDR3 reads CASSQRTDSYEQYF. CDR3 DNA: TGCGCCAGCAGCCAACGGACAGACTCCTACGAGCAGTACTTC.

This clone has only a few counts. The gene calls are TRBV5-1 and TRBJ2-3; 7 bases are shared with TRBD2. Germline trimming cut 2 bases from V and 0 bases from J; bases unmatched to any gene: 3. The CDR3 runs to 15 residues. The V gene's germline CDR1 is SGHRS and CDR2 YFSETQ. This CDR3 reads CASSLLATSTDTQYF. The CDR3 region has the DNA TGCGCCAGCAGCTTACTAGCGACTAGCACAGATACGCAGTATTTT. The complete variable domain, with remaining parts taken from reference TRBV5-1 and TRBJ2-3, reads KAGVTQTPRYLIKTRGQQVTLSCSPISGHRSVSWYQQTPGQGLQFLFEYFSETQRNKGNFPGRFSGRQFSNSRSEMNVSTLELGDSALYLCASSLLATSTDTQYFGPGTRLTVL.

The count of this clone is one. The chain employs TRBV29-1 and TRBJ2-7; D is ambiguous. Trimming shortened V by 4 bases and J by 1 base, and 5 bases separated the two germline ends. The CDR3 runs to 11 residues. CDR1 is SQVTM, CDR2 ANQGSEA, per germline. Here the CDR3 DNA reads TGCAGCGTTGCCAGTTCCTACGAGCAGTACTTC. Protein: CSVASSYEQYF.

The J gene is TRBJ1-3, the V gene TRBV7-9; D uncertain. Germline lookup yields CDR1 SEHNR and CDR2 FQNEAQ (reference sequence). V was clipped by 5 bases and J by 7 bases, with 9 bases between them. The CDR3 length is 12 residues. CDR3 residues: CASSPEENTIYF. CDR3 coding DNA: TGTGCCAGCAGCCCCGAGGAGAACACCATATATTTT.